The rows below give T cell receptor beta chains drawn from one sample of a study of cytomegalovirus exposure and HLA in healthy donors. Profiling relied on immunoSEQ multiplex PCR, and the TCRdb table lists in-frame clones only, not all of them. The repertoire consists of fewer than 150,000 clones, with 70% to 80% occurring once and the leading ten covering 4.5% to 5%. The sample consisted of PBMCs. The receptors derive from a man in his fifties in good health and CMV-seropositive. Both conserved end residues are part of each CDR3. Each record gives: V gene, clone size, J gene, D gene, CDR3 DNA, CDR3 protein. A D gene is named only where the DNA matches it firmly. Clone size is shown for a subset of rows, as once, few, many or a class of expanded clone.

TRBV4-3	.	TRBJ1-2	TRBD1	TGCGCCAGCAGCCAAGTATCGGACAGGGCTTTTCGCTACACCTTC	CASSQVSDRAFRYTF
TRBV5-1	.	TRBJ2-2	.	TGCGCCAGCAGAACGGGACTTACGAACACCGGGGAGCTGTTTTTT	CASRTGLTNTGELFF
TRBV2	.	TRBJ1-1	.	TGTGCCAGCAGTCCGCCGGGGGAAGGCACTGAAGCTTTCTTT	CASSPPGEGTEAFF
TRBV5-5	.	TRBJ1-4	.	TGTGCCAGCAGCTTGGGAGTTAATGAAAAACTGTTTTTT	CASSLGVNEKLFF
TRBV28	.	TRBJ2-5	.	TGTGCCAGCAGTTTCGGGGTAGTGGTGCAAGAGACCCAGTACTTC	CASSFGVVVQETQYF
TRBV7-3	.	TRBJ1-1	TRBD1	TGTGCCAGCAGCCGTCAGGGGGACAGGCAAGCTTTCTTT	CASSRQGDRQAFF
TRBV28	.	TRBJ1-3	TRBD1	TGTGCCAGCAGTTTACTGGACAGGATCTCTGGAAACACCATATATTTT	CASSLLDRISGNTIYF
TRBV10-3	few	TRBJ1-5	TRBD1	TGTGCCATCAGTGAAAGGGGACAGGGTCACGGCCAGCCCCAGCATTTT	CAISERGQGHGQPQHF
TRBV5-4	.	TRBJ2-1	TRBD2	TGTGCCAGCAGCTTGTCTAGCGGGGGGTACAATGAGCAGTTCTTC	CASSLSSGGYNEQFF
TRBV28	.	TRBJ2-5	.	TGTGCCAGCGGGATGAGGTGGAGGCAAGAGACCCAGTACTTC	CASGMRWRQETQYF
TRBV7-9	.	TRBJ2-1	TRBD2	TGTGCCAGCAGCGTTACTAGCGGGGGCTTTTACAATGAGCAGTTCTTC	CASSVTSGGFYNEQFF
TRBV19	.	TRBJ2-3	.	TGTGCCAGTAGCGCCCAGCGAACAGATACGCAGTATTTT	CASSAQRTDTQYF
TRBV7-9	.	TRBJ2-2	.	TGTGCCAGCAGCTTAGGTGCGGGGCCCACCGGGGAGCTGTTTTTT	CASSLGAGPTGELFF
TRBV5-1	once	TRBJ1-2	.	TGCGCCAGCAGCTTGGACTACGGGGGGAACTATGGCTACACCTTC	CASSLDYGGNYGYTF
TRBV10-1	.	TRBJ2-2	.	TGCGCCAGCAGTGAGACGACAGTCGCGAACACCGGGGAGCTGTTTTTT	CASSETTVANTGELFF
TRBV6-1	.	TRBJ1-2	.	TGTGCCAGCAAGGTGTCGGCGGCTAACTATGGCTACACCTTC	CASKVSAANYGYTF
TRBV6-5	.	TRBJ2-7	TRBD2	TGTGCCAGCAGTTATACTAGCGGGGGTGTCTACGAGCAGTACTTC	CASSYTSGGVYEQYF
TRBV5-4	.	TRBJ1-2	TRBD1	TGTGCCAGCAGCTTTCAAGGGGGCCGGGACTACACCTTC	CASSFQGGRDYTF
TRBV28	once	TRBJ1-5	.	TGTGCCACCTCCGGGGGGGGCCCTGGCCAGCCCCAGCATTTT	CATSGGGPGQPQHF
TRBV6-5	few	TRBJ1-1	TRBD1	TGTGCCAGCAAGCCCATGGGACAGTACGACACTGAAGCTTTCTTT	CASKPMGQYDTEAFF
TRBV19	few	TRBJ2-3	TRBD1	TGTGCCAGTAGTCGACAGGGGACCACAGATACGCAGTATTTT	CASSRQGTTDTQYF
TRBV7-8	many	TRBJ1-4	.	TGTGCCAGCAGAAACCCGGGACAAAATAATGAAAAACTGTTTTTT	CASRNPGQNNEKLFF
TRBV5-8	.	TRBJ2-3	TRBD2	TGTGCCAGCAGCTTGGGAAGCGGGGGAAACACAGATACGCAGTATTTT	CASSLGSGGNTDTQYF
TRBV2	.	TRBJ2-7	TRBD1	TGTGCCACCCAGGCCTCTCCCGGGACAGGGTCCTACGAGCAGTACTTC	CATQASPGTGSYEQYF
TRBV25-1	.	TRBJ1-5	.	TGTGCCAGCAATGATGTCAACAGGAGCAATCAGCCCCAGCATTTT	CASNDVNRSNQPQHF
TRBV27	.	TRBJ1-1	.	TGTGCCAGCAGCTCCCTGGGGCTGAACACTGAAGCTTTCTTT	CASSSLGLNTEAFF
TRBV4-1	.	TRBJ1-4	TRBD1	TGCGCCAGCAGCCGCCAGACAGGGGTTAATGAAAAACTGTTTTTT	CASSRQTGVNEKLFF
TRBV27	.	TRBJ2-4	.	TGTGCCAGCAGTTTCAGGGGTTTGGCTATCGGGGCCAAAAACATTCAGTACTTC	CASSFRGLAIGAKNIQYF
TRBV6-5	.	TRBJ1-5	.	TGTGCCAGTAACCCGGGGGGGCTCGGTCAGCCCCAGCATTTT	CASNPGGLGQPQHF
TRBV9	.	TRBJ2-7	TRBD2	TGTGCCAGCAGCGGGAGCGGGAGCTCCTACGAGCAGTACTTC	CASSGSGSSYEQYF
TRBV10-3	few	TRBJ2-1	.	TGTGCCATCAGTGAAACAGTCAATGAGCAGTTCTTC	CAISETVNEQFF
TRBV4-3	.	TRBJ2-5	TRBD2	TGCGCCAGCAGCGTTGGGACTAGCGGGAAAGAGACCCAGTACTTC	CASSVGTSGKETQYF
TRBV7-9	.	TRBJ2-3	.	TGTGCCAGCAGCAGAACAGGGTCCACAGATACGCAGTATTTT	CASSRTGSTDTQYF
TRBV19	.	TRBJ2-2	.	TGTGCCTCCAAGGGACAAGGGAACACCGGGGAGCTGTTTTTT	CASKGQGNTGELFF
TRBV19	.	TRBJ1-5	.	TGTGCCAGTGGACCGGCCGGGGTGGTAGGTAGCAATCAGCCCCAGCATTTT	CASGPAGVVGSNQPQHF
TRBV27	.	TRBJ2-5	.	TGTGCCAGCAGTTTAACCGTAAGAGGGACCCAGTACTTC	CASSLTVRGTQYF
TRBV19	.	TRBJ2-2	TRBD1	TGTGCCAGTAGGACCGCCGACAGGGCCGGGGAGCTGTTTTTT	CASRTADRAGELFF
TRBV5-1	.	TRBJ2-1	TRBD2	TGCGCCAGCAGTGCTAGCGGCATATACAATGAGCAGTTCTTC	CASSASGIYNEQFF
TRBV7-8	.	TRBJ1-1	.	TGTGCCAGCAGCTTAGACGGGGGGCAAAGAGCTTTCTTT	CASSLDGGQRAFF
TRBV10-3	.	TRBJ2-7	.	TGTGCCAGCCTCCGGGACTCAAGCTCCTACGAGCAGTACTTC	CASLRDSSSYEQYF
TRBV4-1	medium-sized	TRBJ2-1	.	TGCGCCAGCAGCCCAACGACAGGATCACACAATGAGCAGTTCTTC	CASSPTTGSHNEQFF